Reported below is one T cell receptor (beta chain). Its antigen remains unidentified. Sequencing was performed with immunoSEQ multiplex PCR; in TCRdb, only in-frame clones are kept and a portion is missing. The sample holds roughly 120,000 clones; 88% are singletons and the top ten take about 17%. The data belong to a study of T cell responses to AZD1222 COVID-19 vaccine. Study-wide results and limits: Repertoire samples came only from after the peak T cell response. At baseline, seropositivity was found in only a handful of AZD1222 recipients. Two doses of AZD1222 preceded a rise in Spike-specific TCR breadth and depth. Mostly white British, mostly female donors; authors suggested clonal diversity may be underestimated.

The CDR3 length is 11 residues. Trimming shortened V by 4 bases and J by 5 bases, and 9 bases separated the two germline ends. Germline lookup yields CDR1 SQVTM and CDR2 ANQGSEA. The chain is built from TRBV29-1 and TRBJ2-7; a weak D match, TRBD1 (5 bases). This clonotype originated in an adult in good health. The sample in question was peripheral blood, obtained on day 0 of MenACWY control vaccination. In nucleotides, the CDR3 is TGCAGCGTTGCAGTCAGGGACGAGCAGTACTTC. Protein product: CSVAVRDEQYF.